This paragraph covers one T cell receptor beta chain sequence. The antigen is not known. This specimen belongs to a study of graft-versus-host responses after intestinal transplantation. The repertoire was sequenced with immunoSEQ multiplex PCR; TCRdb's copy has only in-frame clones and lacks some. The sample holds some 85,000 clones, about 90% seen once. Study-level results: Recipient bone marrow held GvH clones, some seen earlier in ileum or blood.

Germline CDR1 SGHVS, CDR2 FNYEAQ. The CDR3 has 15 amino acids. V was pared by 2 bases and J by 4 bases, with 5 bases of the junction left unmatched. The sequences come from unstimulated CD8+ T cells sorted from spleen or lymph node cells, collected before transplant. The chain uses TRBV7-6 and TRBJ2-1; 7 bases line up with TRBD2. The receptor comes from a human donor who was the organ donor for an intestinal transplant. The CDR3 region has the DNA TGTGCCAGCAGCTTAATGGGGGGGGGATACAATGAGCAGTTCTTC. It encodes CASSLMGGGYNEQFF.